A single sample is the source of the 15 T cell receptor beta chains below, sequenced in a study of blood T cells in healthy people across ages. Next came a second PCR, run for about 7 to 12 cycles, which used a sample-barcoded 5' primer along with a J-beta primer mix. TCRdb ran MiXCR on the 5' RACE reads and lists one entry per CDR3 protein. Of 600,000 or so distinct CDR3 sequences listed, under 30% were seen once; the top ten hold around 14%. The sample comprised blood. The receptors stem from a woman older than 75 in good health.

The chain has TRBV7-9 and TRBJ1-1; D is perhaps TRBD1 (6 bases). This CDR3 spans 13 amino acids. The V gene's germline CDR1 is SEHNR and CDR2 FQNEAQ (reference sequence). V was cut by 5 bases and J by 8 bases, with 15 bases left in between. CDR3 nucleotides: TGTGCCAGCAGCCTTAGGACAGTCGACGAAGCTTTCTTT. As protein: CASSLRTVDEAFF.

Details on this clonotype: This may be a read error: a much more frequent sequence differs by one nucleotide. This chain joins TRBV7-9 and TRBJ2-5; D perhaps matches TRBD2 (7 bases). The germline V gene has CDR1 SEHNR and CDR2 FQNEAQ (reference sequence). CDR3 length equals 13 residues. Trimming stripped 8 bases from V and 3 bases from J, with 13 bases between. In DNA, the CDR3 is TGTGCCAGCGCTTGGGGGGGCGAAGAGACCCAGTACTTC. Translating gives CASAWGGEETQYF.

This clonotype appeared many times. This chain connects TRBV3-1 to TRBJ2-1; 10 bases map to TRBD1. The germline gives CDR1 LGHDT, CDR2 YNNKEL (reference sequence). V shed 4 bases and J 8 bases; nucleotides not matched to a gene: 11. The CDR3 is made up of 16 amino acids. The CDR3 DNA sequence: TGTGCCAGCAGCCTCCCCTACCGGGACAGGGGCCATGAGCAGTTCTTC. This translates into CASSLPYRDRGHEQFF.

CDR3 bases: TGTGCCAGCAGCTTATCGGGACAGGTGGGTGGCTACACCTTC. Its translation: CASSLSGQVGGYTF. The gene calls are TRBV7-9 and TRBJ1-2; the match to TRBD1 covers 8 bases. The CDR3 covers 14 residues. With V trimmed by 2 bases and J by 7 bases, 6 bases remained unmatched. CDR1 and CDR2 (germline): SEHNR, FQNEAQ (reference sequence).

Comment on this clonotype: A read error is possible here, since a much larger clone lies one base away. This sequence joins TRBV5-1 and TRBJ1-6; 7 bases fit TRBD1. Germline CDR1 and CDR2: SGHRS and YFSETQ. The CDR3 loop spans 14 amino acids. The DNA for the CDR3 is TGCGCCAGCAGCCGGGACAGTAGTAATTCACCCCCCCACTTT. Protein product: CASSRDSSNSPPHF.

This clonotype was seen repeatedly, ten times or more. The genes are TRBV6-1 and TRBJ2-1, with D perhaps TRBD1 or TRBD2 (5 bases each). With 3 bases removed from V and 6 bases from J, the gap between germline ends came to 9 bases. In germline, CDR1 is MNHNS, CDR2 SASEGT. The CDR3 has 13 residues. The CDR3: CASSELRGNEQFF. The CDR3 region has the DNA TGTGCCAGCAGTGAGTTGAGGGGCAATGAGCAGTTCTTC.

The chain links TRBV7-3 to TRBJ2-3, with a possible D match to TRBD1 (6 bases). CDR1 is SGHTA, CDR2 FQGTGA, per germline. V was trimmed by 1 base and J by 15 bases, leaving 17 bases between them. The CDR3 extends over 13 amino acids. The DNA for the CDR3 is TGTGCCAGCAGCTTAATGTCTGGGGGCGATTGTTATTTT. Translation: CASSLMSGGDCYF.

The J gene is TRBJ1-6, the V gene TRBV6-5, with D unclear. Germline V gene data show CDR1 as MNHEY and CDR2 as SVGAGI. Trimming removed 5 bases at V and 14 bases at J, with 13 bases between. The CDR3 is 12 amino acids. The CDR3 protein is CASSPLLRSLHF. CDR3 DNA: TGTGCCAGCAGTCCCCTATTGCGGTCCCTCCACTTT.

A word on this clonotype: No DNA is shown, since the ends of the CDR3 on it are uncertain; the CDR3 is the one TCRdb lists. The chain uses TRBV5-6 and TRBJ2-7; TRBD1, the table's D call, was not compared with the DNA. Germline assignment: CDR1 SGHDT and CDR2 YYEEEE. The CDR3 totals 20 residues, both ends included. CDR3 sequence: CASSFYICSALTGTDYEQYF.

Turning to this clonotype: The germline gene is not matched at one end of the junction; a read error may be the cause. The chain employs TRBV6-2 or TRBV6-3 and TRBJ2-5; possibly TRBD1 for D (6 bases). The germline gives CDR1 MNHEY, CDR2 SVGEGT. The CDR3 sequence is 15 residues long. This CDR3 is CASSSGTLYQETRYF. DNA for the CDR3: TGTGCCAGCAGCTCCGGGACACTTTACCAAGAGACCCGGTACTTC.

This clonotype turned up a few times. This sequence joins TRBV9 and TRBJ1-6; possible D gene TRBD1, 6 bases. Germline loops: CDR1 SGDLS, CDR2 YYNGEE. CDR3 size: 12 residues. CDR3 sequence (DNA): TGTCCATGCTGGGGGCCGGGGGCACCCCTCCACTTT. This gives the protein CPCWGPGAPLHF.

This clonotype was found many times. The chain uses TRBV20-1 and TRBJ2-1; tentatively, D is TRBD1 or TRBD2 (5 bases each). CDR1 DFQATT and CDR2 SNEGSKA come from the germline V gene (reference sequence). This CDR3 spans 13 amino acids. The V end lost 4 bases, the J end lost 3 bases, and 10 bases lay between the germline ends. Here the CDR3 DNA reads TGCAGTGCTACCAGAGGGGTCTACAATGAGCAGTTCTTC. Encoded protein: CSATRGVYNEQFF.

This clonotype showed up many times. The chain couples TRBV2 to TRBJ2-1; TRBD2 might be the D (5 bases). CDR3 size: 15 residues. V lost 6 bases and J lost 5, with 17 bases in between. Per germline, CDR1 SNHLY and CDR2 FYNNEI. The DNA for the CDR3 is TGTGCCAGCAGGGGAGAGACGAGCACTAACAATGAGCAGTTCTTC. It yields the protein CASRGETSTNNEQFF.

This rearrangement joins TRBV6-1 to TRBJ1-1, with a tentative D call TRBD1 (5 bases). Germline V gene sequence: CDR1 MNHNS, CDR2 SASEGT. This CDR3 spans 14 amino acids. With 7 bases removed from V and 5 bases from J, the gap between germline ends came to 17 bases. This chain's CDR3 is CASNRDLYRTEAFF. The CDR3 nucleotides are TGTGCCAGCAACCGGGACCTCTATAGGACTGAAGCTTTCTTT.

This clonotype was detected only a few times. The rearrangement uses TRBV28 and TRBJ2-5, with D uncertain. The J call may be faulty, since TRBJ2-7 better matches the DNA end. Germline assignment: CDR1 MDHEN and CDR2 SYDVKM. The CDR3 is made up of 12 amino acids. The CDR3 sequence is CASLTEVNEQYF. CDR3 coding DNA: TGTGCCAGCCTTACAGAGGTCAACGAGCAGTACTTC.